A single sample gave rise to the 21 T cell receptor beta chains below, sequenced in a study of blood T cell repertoires in COVID-19 (dated by TCRdb to about 2020). To prepare the library, the immunoSEQ multiplex PCR assay was applied. TCRdb stores this immuneACCESS table with in-frame sequences only. Part of the clones is absent; in the studies checked, under half of the shortfall reflects unresolved V genes, and no reason is known for the rest. For this sample the table gives hundreds of thousands of clones, of which around 83% were detected only once. The ten largest account for about 7.4% of the sample. Sequenced input: peripheral blood. These receptors were obtained from a woman aged 50 to 60 with acute or convalescent COVID-19.

As to this clone: Germline and junction disagree at one end, which may indicate a read error. V gene TRBV4-1 combines with J gene TRBJ1-1; no definite D call. The CDR3 runs to 17 residues. Germline CDR1 is MGHRA and CDR2 is YSYEKL. Written as DNA, the CDR3 is TGCGCCAGCAGCCAAGATGTAATGGGCAGGAGGAACGCTGAAGCTTTCTTT. It translates to CASSQDVMGRRNAEAFF.

CDR3 residues: CARKRQGLRNQPQHF. The CDR3 nucleotides are TGTGCCCGCAAAAGGCAGGGTTTAAGGAATCAGCCCCAGCATTTT. The chain uses TRBV14 and TRBJ1-5, with a possible D match to TRBD1 (5 bases). CDR3 length: 15 amino acids. Trimming took 11 bases from V and 4 from J, leaving 21 bases between them. CDR1 and CDR2 from the germline V gene are SGHDN and FVKESK.

This chain joins TRBV10-3 and TRBJ1-6, with 8 nucleotides matching TRBD1. The CDR3 extends over 14 amino acids. Germline CDR1 is ENHRY and CDR2 is SYGVKD. Trimming removed 4 bases from V and 9 bases from J; junction bases left unmatched: 5. CDR3 bases: TGTGCCATCAGTGGGCAGGGGGCGGGTTCACCCCTCCACTTT. Translated: CAISGQGAGSPLHF.

J is TRBJ1-1 and V is TRBV18; weak D call: TRBD1 (5 bases). The length of the CDR3 is 17 residues. The V end was cut by 9 bases, the J end by 6 bases, with 29 bases between. Per germline, CDR1 KGHSH and CDR2 LQKENI. The CDR3 protein is CASSLGWGSFGRAEAFF. For the CDR3, the DNA is TGTGCCAGTTCCCTGGGTTGGGGCAGTTTTGGCAGGGCTGAAGCTTTCTTT.

The J gene is TRBJ1-2, the V gene TRBV12-3 or TRBV12-4, with D possibly being TRBD1 (6 bases). The ends were cut back, 4 bases at V and 9 bases at J, with 15 bases in the middle. This CDR3 contains 13 residues. CDR3 nucleotides: TGTGCCAGCAGTTCTCTGGACAGTTATCGCTACACCTTC. It yields the protein CASSSLDSYRYTF.

The rearrangement uses TRBV27 and TRBJ2-2, with D perhaps TRBD2 (6 bases). Germline values: CDR1 MNHEY, CDR2 SMNVEV (reference sequence). The V gene lost 5 bases and the J gene lost 7 bases, with 26 bases spanning the gap. The CDR3 extends over 18 amino acids. The CDR3 region is CASSPTGVRGMVIGELFF. The CDR3 coding sequence is TGTGCCAGCAGTCCCACGGGGGTTAGGGGTATGGTAATCGGGGAGCTGTTTTTT.

The gene calls are TRBV7-2 and TRBJ1-6; no firm D call. Trimming cost V 5 bases and J 0 bases, with 8 bases left between them. The germline V gene has CDR1 SGHTA and CDR2 FQGNSA. The CDR3 extends over 15 amino acids. In DNA, the CDR3 is TGTGCCAGCAGCATGGAGAGCTCCTATAATTCACCCCTCCACTTT. Its protein is CASSMESSYNSPLHF.

This clone has more than one count but fewer than ten. In nucleotides, the CDR3 is TGTGCCAGCAGCTTAAACAGGGGTTATGGCTACACCTTC. Protein: CASSLNRGYGYTF. The chain has TRBV7-8 and TRBJ1-2; 7 nucleotides align to TRBD1. After removal of 2 bases from V and 5 bases from J, the junction contained 2 bases not matched to a gene. The CDR3 has 13 residues. Germline values: CDR1 SGHVS, CDR2 FQNEAQ.

J is TRBJ1-2 and V is TRBV25-1; TRBD1 matches at 8 bases. The germline gives CDR1 MGHDK, CDR2 SYGVNS. V was clipped by 3 bases and J by 2 bases; unmatched bases: 11. There are 17 residues in the CDR3. CDR3 nucleotides: TGTGCCAGCAGTGAGAGGGAAGACAGGGGAGCAAACTATGGCTACACCTTC. It codes for CASSEREDRGANYGYTF.

V usage is TRBV5-4 and J usage is TRBJ1-1; no firm D call. The CDR3 is made up of 16 amino acids. Germline V gives CDR1 SGHNT, CDR2 YYREEE (reference sequence). Between the trimmed V and J ends, which lost 4 bases and 0 bases, there was a span of 16 bases. The CDR3 sequence is CASSPESSILNTEAFF. CDR3 nucleotide sequence: TGTGCCAGCAGCCCTGAATCTAGTATACTGAACACTGAAGCTTTCTTT. The complete variable domain, with remaining parts taken from reference TRBV5-4 and TRBJ1-1, reads ETGVTQSPTHLIKTRGQQVTLRCSSQSGHNTVSWYQQALGQGPQFIFQYYREEENGRGNFPPRFSGLQFPNYSSELNVNALELDDSALYLCASSPESSILNTEAFFGQGTRLTVV.

The V call is TRBV6-5, the J call TRBJ2-7, with D perhaps TRBD1 (6 bases). The CDR3 consists of 15 residues. The germline CDR1 and CDR2 sequences are MNHEY and SVGAGI. V lost 4 bases and J 3 bases, leaving 16 bases between the germline ends. CDR3 amino acids: CASSSLWQGSYEQYF. In nucleotides, the CDR3 is TGTGCCAGCAGTTCCCTTTGGCAGGGGAGCTACGAGCAGTACTTC.

This clone was picked up one time. This chain uses TRBV9 with TRBJ2-3; D perhaps matches TRBD2 (6 bases). This CDR3 has 14 residues. V was trimmed by 0 bases and J by 4 bases, leaving 9 bases between them. Germline V lookup: CDR1 SGDLS, CDR2 YYNGEE. The CDR3 here is CASSVGGLSDTQYF. For the CDR3, the DNA is TGTGCCAGCAGCGTAGGGGGACTTTCAGATACGCAGTATTTT.

There are a few counts of this clone. CDR3 region: CASSEWGGLPPNQPQHF. CDR3 DNA sequence: TGTGCCAGCAGTGAATGGGGGGGACTCCCTCCCAATCAGCCCCAGCATTTT. The rearrangement joins TRBV6-1 to TRBJ1-5; maybe TRBD1 (5 bases). This CDR3 has 17 amino acids. CDR1 and CDR2 from the germline V gene are MNHNS and SASEGT. V shed 2 bases and J shed 3 bases, with 17 bases lying between them.

This rearrangement joins TRBV4-3 to TRBJ2-1; the match to TRBD2 covers 7 bases. CDR1 LGHNA and CDR2 YSLEER come from the germline V gene. The ends lost 0 bases at V and 3 bases at J; junction bases unmatched: 5. This CDR3 has 16 residues. The DNA for the CDR3 is TGCGCCAGCAGCCAAGATTTGGGGGGGTACTACAATGAGCAGTTCTTC. Protein sequence: CASSQDLGGYYNEQFF.

This chain connects TRBV9 to TRBJ1-2; TRBD1 agrees at 7 bases. V gave up 3 bases and J gave up 7 bases; unmatched junction bases: 12. In germline, CDR1 is SGDLS, CDR2 YYNGEE. The CDR3 is made up of 15 amino acids. Here the CDR3 reads CASSARDRNRGGYTF. Written as DNA, the CDR3 is TGTGCCAGCAGCGCGCGGGACCGTAACAGGGGTGGCTACACCTTC.

This clone has a handful of counts. This chain links TRBV19 with TRBJ2-4, with 9 nucleotides matching TRBD2. The CDR3 loop spans 15 amino acids. Germline V lookup: CDR1 LNHDA, CDR2 SQIVND (reference sequence). Trimming took 5 bases from V and 9 from J; bases not matched to a gene: 11. The CDR3 loop is CASSSTSGGRSIQYF. In nucleotides, the CDR3 is TGTGCCAGTAGTTCGACTAGCGGCGGTAGGAGCATTCAGTACTTC.

A note on this clone: This same CDR3 is encoded by further DNA sequences in the sample. The chain combines TRBV3-1 (or the pseudogene TRBV3-2) with TRBJ1-2; D unclear. V was cut by 0 bases and J by 6 bases, with 5 bases left in between. Germline values: CDR1 LGHDT, CDR2 YNNKEL (reference sequence). The CDR3 length is 12 residues. CDR3 sequence (DNA): TGTGCCAGCAGCCAAGAGGGAGATGGCTACACCTTC. Amino acids: CASSQEGDGYTF.

The V call is TRBV25-1, the J call TRBJ1-5; D ambiguous. Trimming shortened V by 3 bases and J by 8 bases, and 14 bases separated the two germline ends. This CDR3 is 14 amino acids long. Germline V lookup: CDR1 MGHDK, CDR2 SYGVNS. The CDR3 coding sequence is TGTGCCAGCAGTGATGGGAGAGGGCTGAAGCCCCAGCATTTT. This codes for CASSDGRGLKPQHF.

This chain connects TRBV28 to TRBJ2-7, with TRBD2 matching over 10 bases. After removal of 3 bases from V and 7 bases from J, the junction contained 6 bases not matched to a gene. The CDR3 has 14 residues. CDR1 MDHEN and CDR2 SYDVKM come from the germline V gene. The CDR3 DNA is TGTGCCAGCAGTTTTACTAGCGGGGTAGGGGAGCAGTACTTC. Its protein product is CASSFTSGVGEQYF.

There are a few counts of this clone. V is TRBV24-1 and J is TRBJ2-1; no firm D call. Trimming left V 5 bases short and J 4 bases short, with 2 bases between. The CDR3 runs 11 residues. Germline V gene sequence: CDR1 KGHDR, CDR2 SFDVKD. CDR3 nucleotides: TGTGCCACCAGTGCGTACAATGAGCAGTTCTTC. Encoded protein: CATSAYNEQFF.

The genes are TRBV7-2 and TRBJ2-1; TRBD2 agrees at 8 bases. CDR1 is SGHTA, CDR2 FQGNSA, per germline. This CDR3 region has 16 residues. The V gene end was trimmed by 4 bases and the J gene end by 10 bases; junction bases not matched to a gene: 15. This CDR3 reads CASSSMGGTRFSEQFF. DNA for the CDR3: TGTGCCAGCAGCTCCATGGGGGGGACTAGGTTTAGCGAGCAGTTCTTC.